The 18 T cell receptor beta chains in this list originate from one sample, sequenced in a study of early T cells in non-severe SARS-CoV-2 infection. One entry per CDR3 protein results from TCRdb running MiXCR on the 5' RACE reads. The table lists about 83,000 distinct CDR3 sequences, around an eighth of them singletons. Sequencing was done on a sample of whole blood. Receptors were obtained from an adult who was a healthcare worker with PCR-confirmed SARS-CoV-2 infection or an uninfected control (not recorded which).

V is TRBV24-1 and J is TRBJ2-1, with 12 bases identical to TRBD2. Germline V gene sequence: CDR1 KGHDR, CDR2 SFDVKD. Unmatched junction bases numbered 9, after V lost 4 bases and J lost 9 bases. This CDR3 region has 16 residues. This CDR3 is CATSDSTSGRPGEQFF. In DNA, the CDR3 is TGTGCCACCAGTGACTCGACTAGCGGGAGACCCGGTGAGCAGTTCTTC.

In this sample, this clonotype turned up many times. V gene TRBV27 combines with J gene TRBJ2-2; D is possibly TRBD1 or TRBD2 (5 bases each). V lost 6 bases, J lost 2 bases, and 16 bases lay in between. CDR1 and CDR2 (germline): MNHEY, SMNVEV (reference sequence). The CDR3 covers 16 residues. CDR3: CASRATRQSNTGELFF. Here the CDR3 DNA reads TGTGCCAGCAGGGCCACTAGACAGTCCAACACCGGGGAGCTGTTTTTT.

This clonotype was seen a handful of times. The genes are TRBV3-1 and TRBJ1-2; 7 bases match TRBD1. The length of the CDR3 is 14 residues. The trim removed 1 base at V and 6 bases at J, leaving 5 bases unmatched. Germline V lookup: CDR1 LGHDT, CDR2 YNNKEL (reference sequence). The CDR3 coding sequence is TGTGCCAGCAGCCAAGTGGCAGGGGGGAATGGCTACACCTTC. It encodes CASSQVAGGNGYTF.

This clonotype showed up many times. This sequence joins TRBV15 and TRBJ2-2, with TRBD1 matching over 7 bases. CDR3 length equals 15 residues. Germline-derived CDR1 and CDR2 are LNHNV and YYDKDF (reference sequence). V dropped 3 bases and J dropped 5; count of bases not matched to a gene: 6. For the CDR3, the DNA is TGTGCCACCAGCAGGGGCGACAGGGATACCGGGGAGCTGTTTTTT. Translating it yields CATSRGDRDTGELFF.

The chain is built from TRBV7-9 and TRBJ1-2; D is perhaps TRBD1 (5 bases). Trimming removed 1 base from V and 8 bases from J, with 11 bases in between. Germline CDR1 and CDR2: SEHNR and FQNEAQ (reference sequence). The length of the CDR3 is 13 residues. The CDR3 is CASSLGGAEGYTF. The CDR3 bases are TGTGCCAGCAGCTTAGGAGGGGCTGAAGGCTACACCTTC.

This clonotype showed up just a few times. V is TRBV6-2 or TRBV6-3 and J is TRBJ2-2; D may match TRBD1 or TRBD2 (5 bases each). The CDR3 runs 14 residues. The V end was cut by 6 bases, the J end by 7 bases, with 15 bases between. Germline CDR1 reads MNHEY; CDR2 reads SVGEGT. The CDR3 protein is CASSPLAGNGELFF. CDR3 in DNA: TGTGCCAGCAGCCCCCTAGCAGGGAACGGGGAGCTGTTTTTT.

The chain carries TRBV10-3 and TRBJ2-7; tentatively, D is TRBD1 (6 bases). Per the germline V gene, CDR1 is ENHRY and CDR2 is SYGVKD. V lost 0 bases to trimming and J lost 3 bases, with 9 bases between them. The CDR3 is 14 residues long. CDR3 nucleotides: TGTGCCATCAGTGAGTCGGGGGCTAACTACGAGCAGTACTTC. Translating gives CAISESGANYEQYF.

This clonotype was seen a handful of times. J is TRBJ2-5 and V is TRBV5-4; weak D call: TRBD1 (6 bases). The CDR3 contains 15 residues. Germline V CDR1 and CDR2: SGHNT, YYREEE (reference sequence). V lost 0 bases, J lost 4 bases, and 13 bases lay in between. This CDR3 reads CASSLANQGRETQYF. Written as DNA, the CDR3 is TGTGCCAGCAGCTTGGCCAACCAGGGGAGAGAGACCCAGTACTTC.

This clonotype came up a few times. The chain recombines TRBV2 with TRBJ2-7; no clear D. V was pared by 8 bases and J by 0 bases, with 8 bases between. This CDR3 contains 12 residues. Germline CDR1 is SNHLY and CDR2 is FYNNEI. The CDR3: CASGSPSYEQYF. In DNA, the CDR3 is TGTGCCAGCGGGTCTCCCTCCTACGAGCAGTACTTC.

This chain connects TRBV14 to TRBJ1-2; D call uncertain. This CDR3 has 13 amino acids. The germline V gene encodes CDR1 SGHDN and CDR2 FVKESK. V shed 0 bases and J shed 8 bases, with 10 bases lying between them. This CDR3 reads CASSQEGVVGYTF. In DNA, the CDR3 is TGTGCCAGCAGCCAAGAAGGCGTGGTAGGCTACACCTTC.

This clonotype was seen a few times. J is TRBJ1-1 and V is TRBV20-1, with a possible D match to TRBD1 (5 bases). V lost 0 bases and J 1 base, leaving 18 bases between the germline ends. Germline lookup yields CDR1 DFQATT and CDR2 SNEGSKA (reference sequence). The CDR3 is 17 residues long. CDR3 protein: CSARDRVQGGWNTEAFF. The CDR3 region has the DNA TGCAGTGCTAGAGATCGAGTGCAGGGAGGATGGAACACTGAAGCTTTCTTT.

This clonotype was observed many times. The chain links TRBV29-1 to TRBJ1-1; TRBD1 aligns across 8 bases. Germline lookup yields CDR1 SQVTM and CDR2 ANQGSEA. The CDR3 contains 12 residues. V shed 5 bases, J shed 4 bases, and the junction held 3 bases outside the gene matches. The CDR3 sequence: CSVLDRATEAFF. The CDR3 DNA reads as TGCAGCGTTTTGGACAGGGCCACTGAAGCTTTCTTT. The full variable domain, completed using reference TRBV29-1 and TRBJ1-1, is SAVISQKPSRDICQRGTSLTIQCQVDSQVTMMFWYRQQPGQSLTLIATANQGSEATYESGFVIDKFPISRPNLTFSTLTVSNMSPEDSSIYLCSVLDRATEAFFGQGTRLTVV.

This chain uses TRBV3-1 with TRBJ2-7; 10 bases are shared with TRBD1. Germline trimming cut 4 bases from V and 0 bases from J; bases unmatched to any gene: 6. The CDR3 contains 16 residues. Germline lookup yields CDR1 LGHDT and CDR2 YNNKEL (reference sequence). CDR3 residues: CASSLRQGAPSYEQYF. The CDR3 DNA reads as TGTGCCAGCAGCCTCCGACAGGGGGCGCCCTCCTACGAGCAGTACTTC.

The chain is built from TRBV29-1 and TRBJ1-2; no clear D gene. Germline V gene lookup returns CDR1 SQVTM and CDR2 ANQGSEA. This CDR3 region has 12 residues. V gave up 6 bases and J gave up 6 bases, with 14 bases separating them. CDR3 DNA: TGCAGCGTAGGTCGGGGATGGGATGGCTACACCTTC. This sequence encodes CSVGRGWDGYTF.

This chain links TRBV7-9 with TRBJ2-3; 8 bases agree with TRBD1. Germline V gives CDR1 SEHNR, CDR2 FQNEAQ (reference sequence). The junction had 7 bases not matched to a gene; V was cut back by 2 bases and J by 6 bases. This CDR3 contains 15 residues. CDR3 in amino acids: CASSLRRTGHDTQYF. The CDR3 coding sequence is TGTGCCAGCAGCTTACGGAGGACAGGGCACGATACGCAGTATTTT. Combining the CDR3 with reference TRBV7-9 and TRBJ2-3 gives the whole variable domain DTGVSQNPRHKITKRGQNVTFRCDPISEHNRLYWYRQTLGQGPEFLTYFQNEAQLEKSRLLSDRFSAERPKGSFSTLEIQRTEQGDSAMYLCASSLRRTGHDTQYFGPGTRLTVL.

In its sample, this clonotype ranks as medium-sized. This chain links TRBV20-1 with TRBJ2-3; 7 nucleotides align to TRBD2. The CDR3 covers 15 residues. The germline V gene has CDR1 DFQATT and CDR2 SNEGSKA (reference sequence). The V gene end was trimmed by 0 bases and the J gene end by 6 bases; junction bases not matched to a gene: 9. CDR3 sequence: CSARDMSGTGDTQYF. CDR3 DNA sequence: TGCAGTGCTAGAGATATGAGCGGGACCGGGGATACGCAGTATTTT.

The chain joins TRBV12-3 or TRBV12-4 to TRBJ1-3; the D is unclear. V lost 5 bases, J lost 3 bases, and 11 bases lay in between. The CDR3 contains 14 residues. CDR3 DNA: TGTGCCAGCAGTAAAGCGTCCTATGGAAACACCATATATTTT. The encoded protein is CASSKASYGNTIYF.

The table lists this clonotype with many counts. The rearrangement joins TRBV4-3 to TRBJ2-3; 9 bases match TRBD2. Germline V gene lookup returns CDR1 LGHNA and CDR2 YSLEER. V lost 1 base to trimming and J lost 0 bases; unmatched junction nucleotides: 11. The CDR3 is made up of 19 amino acids. This chain's CDR3 is CASSQVLASGDSSTDTQYF. The DNA for the CDR3 is TGCGCCAGCAGCCAAGTCCTGGCTAGCGGGGATTCTAGCACAGATACGCAGTATTTT.